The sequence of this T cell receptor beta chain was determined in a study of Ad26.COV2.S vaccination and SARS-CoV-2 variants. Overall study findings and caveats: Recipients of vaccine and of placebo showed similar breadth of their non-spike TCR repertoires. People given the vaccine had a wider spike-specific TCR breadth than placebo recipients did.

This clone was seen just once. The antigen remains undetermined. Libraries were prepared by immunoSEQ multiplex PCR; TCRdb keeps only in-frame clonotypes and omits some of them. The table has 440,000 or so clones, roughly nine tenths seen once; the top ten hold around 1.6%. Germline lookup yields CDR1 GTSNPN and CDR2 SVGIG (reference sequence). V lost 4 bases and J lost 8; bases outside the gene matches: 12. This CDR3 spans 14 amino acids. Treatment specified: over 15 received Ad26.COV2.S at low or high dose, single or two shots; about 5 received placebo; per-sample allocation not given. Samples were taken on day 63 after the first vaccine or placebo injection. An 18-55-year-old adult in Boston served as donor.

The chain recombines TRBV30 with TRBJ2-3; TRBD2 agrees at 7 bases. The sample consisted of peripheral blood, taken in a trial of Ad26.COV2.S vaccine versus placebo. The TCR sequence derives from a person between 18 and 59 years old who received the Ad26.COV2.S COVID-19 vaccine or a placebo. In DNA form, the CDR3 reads TGTGCCTGGACCTCTTGGGGGGGGACTTCTACGCAGTATTTT. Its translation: CAWTSWGGTSTQYF.